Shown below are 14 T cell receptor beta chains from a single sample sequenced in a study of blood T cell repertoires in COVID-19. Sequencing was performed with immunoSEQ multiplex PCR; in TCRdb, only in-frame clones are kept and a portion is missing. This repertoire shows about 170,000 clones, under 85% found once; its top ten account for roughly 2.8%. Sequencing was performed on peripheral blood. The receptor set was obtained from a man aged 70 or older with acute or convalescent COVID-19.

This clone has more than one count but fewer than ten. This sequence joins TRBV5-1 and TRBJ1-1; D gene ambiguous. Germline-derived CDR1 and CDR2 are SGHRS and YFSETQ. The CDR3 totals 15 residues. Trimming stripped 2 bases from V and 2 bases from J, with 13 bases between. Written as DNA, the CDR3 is TGCGCCAGCAGCTTTTCCCCTACAGACAACACTGAAGCTTTCTTT. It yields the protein CASSFSPTDNTEAFF.

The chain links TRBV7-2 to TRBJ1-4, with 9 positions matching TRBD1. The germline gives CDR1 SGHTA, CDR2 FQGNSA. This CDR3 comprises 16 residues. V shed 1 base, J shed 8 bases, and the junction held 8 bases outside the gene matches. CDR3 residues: CASSLGRTGEGEKLFF. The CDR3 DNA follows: TGTGCCAGCAGCTTAGGCCGGACAGGGGAGGGGGAAAAACTGTTTTTT.

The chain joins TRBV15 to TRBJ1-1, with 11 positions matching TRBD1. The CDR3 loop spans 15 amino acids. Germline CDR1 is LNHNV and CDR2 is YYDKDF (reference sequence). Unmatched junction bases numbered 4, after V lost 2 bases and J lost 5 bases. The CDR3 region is CATSRPGQGETEAFF. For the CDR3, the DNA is TGTGCCACCAGCAGACCGGGACAGGGGGAAACTGAAGCTTTCTTT.

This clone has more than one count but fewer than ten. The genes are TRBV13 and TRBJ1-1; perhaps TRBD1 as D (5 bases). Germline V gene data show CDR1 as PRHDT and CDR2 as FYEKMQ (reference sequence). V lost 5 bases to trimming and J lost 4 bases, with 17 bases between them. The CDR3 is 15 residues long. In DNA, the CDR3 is TGTGCCAGCAGCCGTCTTAGGCAGGGTGGCACTGAAGCTTTCTTT. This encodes CASSRLRQGGTEAFF.

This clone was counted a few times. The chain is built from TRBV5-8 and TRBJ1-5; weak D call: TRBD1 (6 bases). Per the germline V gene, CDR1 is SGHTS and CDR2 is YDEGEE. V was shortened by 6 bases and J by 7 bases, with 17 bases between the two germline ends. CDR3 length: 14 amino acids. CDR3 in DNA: TGTGCCAGCAATAATTTCCAGGGGTTGCAGCCCCAGCATTTT. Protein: CASNNFQGLQPQHF. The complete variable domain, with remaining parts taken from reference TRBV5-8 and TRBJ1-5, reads EAGVTQSPTHLIKTRGQQATLRCSPISGHTSVYWYQQALGLGLQFLLWYDEGEERNRGNFPPRFSGRQFPNYSSELNVNALELEDSALYLCASNNFQGLQPQHFGDGTRLSIL.

This CDR3 is CASRRLAGQGDYEQYF. In DNA form, the CDR3 reads TGTGCCAGCAGACGGCTAGCGGGCCAGGGAGACTACGAGCAGTACTTC. V and J are TRBV27 and TRBJ2-7; 8 bases line up with TRBD2. J lost 3 bases, V lost 6 bases, and 13 bases had no gene match. The CDR3 loop spans 16 amino acids. Germline-derived CDR1 and CDR2 are MNHEY and SMNVEV (reference sequence).

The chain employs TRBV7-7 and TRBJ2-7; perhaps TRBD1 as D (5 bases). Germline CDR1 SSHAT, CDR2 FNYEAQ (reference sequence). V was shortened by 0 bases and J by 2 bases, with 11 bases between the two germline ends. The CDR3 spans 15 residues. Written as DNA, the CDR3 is TGTGCCAGCAGCTTAGCGGCAGGGCCGGCCTACGAGCAGTACTTC. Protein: CASSLAAGPAYEQYF. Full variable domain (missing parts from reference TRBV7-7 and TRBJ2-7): GAGVSQSPRYKVTKRGQDVTLRCDPISSHATLYWYQQALGQGPEFLTYFNYEAQPDKSGLPSDRFSAERPEGSISTLTIQRTEQRDSAMYRCASSLAAGPAYEQYFGPGTRLTVT.

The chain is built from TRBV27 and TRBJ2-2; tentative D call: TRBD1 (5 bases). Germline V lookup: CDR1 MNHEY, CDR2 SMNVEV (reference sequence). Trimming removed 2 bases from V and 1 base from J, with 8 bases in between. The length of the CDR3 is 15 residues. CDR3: CASSLQGMNTGELFF. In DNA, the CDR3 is TGTGCCAGCAGTTTACAGGGCATGAACACCGGGGAGCTGTTTTTT.

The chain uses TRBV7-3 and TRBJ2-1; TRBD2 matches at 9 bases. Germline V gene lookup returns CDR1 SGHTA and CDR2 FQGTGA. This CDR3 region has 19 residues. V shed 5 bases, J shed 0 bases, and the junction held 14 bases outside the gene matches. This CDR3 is CASSPLGLAGQSSYNEQFF. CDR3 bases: TGTGCCAGCAGCCCACTCGGGCTAGCGGGACAGAGCTCCTACAATGAGCAGTTCTTC.

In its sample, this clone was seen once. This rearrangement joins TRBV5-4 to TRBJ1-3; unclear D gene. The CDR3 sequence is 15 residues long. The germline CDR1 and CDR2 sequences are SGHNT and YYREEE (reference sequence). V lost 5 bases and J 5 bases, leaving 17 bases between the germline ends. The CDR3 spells CASSFRGRDRNTIYF. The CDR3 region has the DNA TGTGCCAGCAGTTTCAGAGGCCGAGATAGAAACACCATATATTTT. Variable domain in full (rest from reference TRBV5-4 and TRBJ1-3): ETGVTQSPTHLIKTRGQQVTLRCSSQSGHNTVSWYQQALGQGPQFIFQYYREEENGRGNFPPRFSGLQFPNYSSELNVNALELDDSALYLCASSFRGRDRNTIYFGEGSWLTVV.

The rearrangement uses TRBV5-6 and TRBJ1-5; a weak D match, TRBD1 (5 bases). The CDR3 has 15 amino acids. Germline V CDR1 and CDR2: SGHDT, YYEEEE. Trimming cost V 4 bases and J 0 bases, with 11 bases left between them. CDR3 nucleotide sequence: TGTGCCAGCAGCCAGGGCCTTTATAGCAATCAGCCCCAGCATTTT. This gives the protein CASSQGLYSNQPQHF.

The CDR3 DNA sequence: TGTGCCAGCAGCCCGCGGCGCGGGGGGGCCCTGGCAGATACGCAGTATTTT. It is translated as CASSPRRGGALADTQYF. The J gene is TRBJ2-3, the V gene TRBV3-1 (or the pseudogene TRBV3-2), with 9 bases matching TRBD2. Trimming took 4 bases from V and 4 from J; bases not matched to a gene: 12. CDR1 and CDR2 from the germline V gene are LGHDT and YNNKEL (reference sequence). The CDR3 contains 17 residues.

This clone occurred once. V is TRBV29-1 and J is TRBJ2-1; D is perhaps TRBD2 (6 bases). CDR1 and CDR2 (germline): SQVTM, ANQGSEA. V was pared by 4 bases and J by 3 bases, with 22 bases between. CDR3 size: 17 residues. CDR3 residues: CSVAGEPPGLDYNEQFF. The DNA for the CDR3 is TGCAGCGTTGCCGGGGAGCCCCCGGGACTGGACTACAATGAGCAGTTCTTC.

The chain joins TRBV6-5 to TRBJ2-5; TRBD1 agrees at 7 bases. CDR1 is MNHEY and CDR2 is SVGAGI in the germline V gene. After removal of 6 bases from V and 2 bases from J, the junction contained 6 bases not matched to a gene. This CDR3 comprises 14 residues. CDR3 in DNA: TGTGCCAGCAGCCCCGGGACAGCACAAGAGACCCAGTACTTC. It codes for CASSPGTAQETQYF.